This T cell receptor beta chain appears in the sequencing data of a study of blood T cells in healthy people across ages. With each sample, at least 5.5 micrograms of total RNA were extracted. The sample holds one count of this clonotype. What it binds is not known. Study results and caveats: The study could not conclusively compare naive and antigen-experienced cells, given its unsorted PBMCs. Higher diversity and more naive CD4+ cells were features of long-lived donors, compared to aged donors.

Combining a sample-barcoded 5' primer with a J-beta primer mix, a second PCR ran for about 7 to 12 cycles. A tag from a template-switch adaptor with 12 random nucleotides marked each cDNA molecule. TCRdb redid the calling of the 5' RACE reads with MiXCR, one entry per CDR3 protein. There are some 1.4 million distinct CDR3 sequences in the sample; roughly 40% occur only once, and approximately 7.9% lies in the top ten. The CDR3 length is 14 residues. V was clipped by 6 bases and J by 6 bases; unmatched bases: 7. Germline V gene lookup returns CDR1 MNHNY and CDR2 SVGAGI (reference sequence). The chain links TRBV6-6 to TRBJ2-3, with 9 bases lining up with TRBD1. The TCR comes from a woman aged 18-30 years in good health. The sample taken for sequencing was blood. CDR3 residues: CASSRGQGWDTQYF. The CDR3 nucleotides are TGTGCCAGCAGCCGTGGACAGGGGTGGGATACGCAGTATTTT.